This T cell receptor (beta chain) was identified during a study of T-cell reconstitution after alpha-beta-depleted transplantation in children. General study findings and limits: Reportedly, only several hundred clones from non-depleted graft cells drove alpha-beta T-cell counts at about two months. Surviving recipient T cells and thymic progenitors underlay high day-60 TCRbeta diversity in some patients. Newly produced T cells mostly provided counts and TCRbeta diversity after one year, as hyperexpanded clones declined.

Unique molecular identifiers tagged the TCRbeta library. MiXCR, applied by TCRdb to the PCR reads, yields one record per CDR3 protein. The sample shows 220,000 or so distinct CDR3 sequences, roughly 8.2% of them seen only once. Details on this clonotype: Antigen specificity is unknown.

The germline gives CDR1 WSHSY, CDR2 SAAADI. The ends were cut back, 7 bases at V and 4 bases at J, with 11 bases in the middle. The CDR3 covers 14 residues. The material was PBMCs, mostly from graft donor cells, obtained 180 days after TCRalphabeta/CD19-depleted stem cell transplant. This sequence was found in a male patient between 5 and 17 years old who had a stem cell transplant for acute lymphoblastic leukemia, so the T cells may come from the graft donor. This chain links TRBV10-2 with TRBJ2-6; tentatively, D is TRBD2 (7 bases). The CDR3 coding sequence is TGCGCCAGCACGGGGGGCGCGGGGGCCAACGTCCTGACTTTC. Translation: CASTGGAGANVLTF.